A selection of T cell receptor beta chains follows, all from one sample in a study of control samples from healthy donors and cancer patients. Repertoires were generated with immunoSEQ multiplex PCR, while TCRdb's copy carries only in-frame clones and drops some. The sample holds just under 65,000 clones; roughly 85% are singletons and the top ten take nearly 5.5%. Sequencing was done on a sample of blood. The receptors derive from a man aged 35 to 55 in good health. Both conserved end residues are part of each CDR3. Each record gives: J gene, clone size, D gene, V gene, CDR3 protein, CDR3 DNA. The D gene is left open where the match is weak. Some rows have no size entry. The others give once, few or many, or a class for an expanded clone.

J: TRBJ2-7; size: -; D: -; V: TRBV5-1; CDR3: CASSSDRSVHF; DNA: TGCGCCAGCAGCTCGGACAGAAGTGTGCACTTC
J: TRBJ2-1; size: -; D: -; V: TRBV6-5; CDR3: CAVRRDNEQFF; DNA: TGTGCCGTCCGGCGAGACAATGAGCAGTTCTTC
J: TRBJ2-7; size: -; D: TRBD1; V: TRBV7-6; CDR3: CASSLLGQGNYEQYF; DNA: TGTGCCAGCAGCTTATTGGGACAGGGCAACTACGAGCAGTACTTC
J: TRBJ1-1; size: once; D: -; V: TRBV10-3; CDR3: CAIKGGNTEAFF; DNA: TGTGCCATCAAGGGGGGGAACACTGAAGCTTTCTTT
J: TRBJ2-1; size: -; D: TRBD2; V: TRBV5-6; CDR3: CASSLGGPSGYNEQFF; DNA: TGTGCCAGCAGCTTGGGAGGTCCTAGCGGTTACAATGAGCAGTTCTTC
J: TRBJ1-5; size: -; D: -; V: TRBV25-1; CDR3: CASSESSWDGNQPQHF; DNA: TGTGCCAGCAGTGAATCTTCCTGGGATGGCAATCAGCCCCAGCATTTT
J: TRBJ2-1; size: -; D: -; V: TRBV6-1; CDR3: CASSEYNPGSPYNEQFF; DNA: TGTGCCAGCAGTGAATATAACCCAGGTTCTCCCTACAATGAGCAGTTCTTC
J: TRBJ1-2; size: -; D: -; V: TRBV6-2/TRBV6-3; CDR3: CASSYMDSRESYTF; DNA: TGTGCCAGCAGTTATATGGATAGCAGGGAGAGCTACACCTTC
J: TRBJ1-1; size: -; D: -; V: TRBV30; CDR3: CAWSLLEAFF; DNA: TGTGCCTGGAGTCTACTTGAAGCTTTCTTT
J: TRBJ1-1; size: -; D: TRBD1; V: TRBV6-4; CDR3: CASSDGAGGTEAFF; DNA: TGTGCCAGCAGTGACGGGGCAGGGGGCACTGAAGCTTTCTTT
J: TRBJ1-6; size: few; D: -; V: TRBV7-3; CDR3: CASSRQPDNSPLHF; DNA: TGTGCCAGCAGTCGACAGCCCGATAATTCACCCCTCCACTTT
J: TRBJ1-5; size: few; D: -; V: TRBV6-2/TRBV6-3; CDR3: CASSYSSGGGQPQHF; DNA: TGTGCCAGCAGTTACTCGAGTGGGGGGGGACAGCCCCAGCATTTT
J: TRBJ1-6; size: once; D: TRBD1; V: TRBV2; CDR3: CASGQGAPTLHF; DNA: TGTGCCAGCGGCCAGGGGGCTCCCACCCTCCACTTT
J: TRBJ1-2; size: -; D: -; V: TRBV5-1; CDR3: CASSLDGSNYGYTF; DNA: TGCGCCAGCAGCTTGGACGGTTCTAACTATGGCTACACCTTC
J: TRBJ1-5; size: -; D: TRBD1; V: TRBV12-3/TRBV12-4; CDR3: CASNTGVGQPQHF; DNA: TGTGCCAGCAATACAGGGGTGGGACAGCCCCAGCATTTT
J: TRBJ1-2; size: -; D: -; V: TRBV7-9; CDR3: CASSLEGIKYSGYTF; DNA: TGTGCCAGCAGCTTAGAGGGCATAAAGTACAGTGGCTACACCTTC
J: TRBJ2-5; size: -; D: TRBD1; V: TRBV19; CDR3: CASSMGTGVETQYF; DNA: TGTGCCAGTAGTATGGGGACAGGGGTGGAGACCCAGTACTTC
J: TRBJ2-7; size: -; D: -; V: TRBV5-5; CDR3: CASSFQVGGIYEQYF; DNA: TGTGCCAGCAGCTTTCAGGTCGGCGGGATCTACGAGCAGTACTTC
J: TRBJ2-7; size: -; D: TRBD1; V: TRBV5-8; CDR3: CASSTRGNSYEQYF; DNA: TGTGCCAGCAGCACCAGGGGGAACTCCTACGAGCAGTACTTC
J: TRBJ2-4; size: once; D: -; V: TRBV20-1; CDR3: CSASEPTNIQYF; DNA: TGCAGTGCTAGTGAGCCAACAAACATTCAGTACTTC
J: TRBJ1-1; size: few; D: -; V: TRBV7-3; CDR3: CASSLRGMNTEAFF; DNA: TGTGCCAGCAGCTTACGGGGGATGAACACTGAAGCTTTCTTT
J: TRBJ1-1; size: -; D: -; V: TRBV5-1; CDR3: CASSLVTANTEAFF; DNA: TGCGCCAGCAGCTTGGTGACGGCGAACACTGAAGCTTTCTTT
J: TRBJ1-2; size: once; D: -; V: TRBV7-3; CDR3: CASSLLPPAVGGYGYTF; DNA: TGTGCCAGCAGCTTACTTCCACCCGCAGTGGGTGGGTATGGCTACACCTTC
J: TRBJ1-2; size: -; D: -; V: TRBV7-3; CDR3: CASSSHGTSYGYTF; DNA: TGTGCCAGCAGCTCCCATGGGACGTCCTATGGCTACACCTTC
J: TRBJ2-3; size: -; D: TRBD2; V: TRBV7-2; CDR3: CASSPGGPVDTQYF; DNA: TGTGCCAGCAGCCCGGGAGGGCCCGTAGATACGCAGTATTTT
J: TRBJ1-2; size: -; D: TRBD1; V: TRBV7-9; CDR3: CASSTWTGENYGYTF; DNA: TGTGCCAGCAGCACCTGGACAGGCGAGAACTATGGCTACACCTTC
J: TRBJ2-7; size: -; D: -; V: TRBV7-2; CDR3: CASSLGVQPYEQYF; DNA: TGTGCCAGCAGCTTAGGGGTCCAGCCGTACGAGCAGTACTTC
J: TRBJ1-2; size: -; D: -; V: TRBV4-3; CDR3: CASSQDFGFRDGYTF; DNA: TGCGCCAGCAGCCAAGATTTTGGGTTCAGGGATGGCTACACCTTC
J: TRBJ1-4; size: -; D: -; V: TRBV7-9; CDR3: CASSRMEGEKLFF; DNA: TGTGCCAGCAGCCGCATGGAAGGTGAAAAACTGTTTTTT
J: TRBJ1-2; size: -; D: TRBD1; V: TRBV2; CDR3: CASSGSDRGNYGYTF; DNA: TGTGCCAGCAGTGGTTCGGACAGGGGAAACTATGGCTACACCTTC
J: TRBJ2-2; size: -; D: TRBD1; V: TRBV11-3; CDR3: CASSPDLGTGAGELFF; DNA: TGTGCCAGCAGCCCGGATTTAGGGACAGGGGCCGGGGAGCTGTTTTTT
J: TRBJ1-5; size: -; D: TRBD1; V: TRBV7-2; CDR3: CASSPTGSSQPQHF; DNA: TGTGCCAGCAGCCCGACAGGGTCGAGTCAGCCCCAGCATTTT
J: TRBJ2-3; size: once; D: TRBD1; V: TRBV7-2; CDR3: CASSLSRGSTDTQYF; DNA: TGTGCCAGCAGCTTATCCAGGGGGAGCACAGATACGCAGTATTTT
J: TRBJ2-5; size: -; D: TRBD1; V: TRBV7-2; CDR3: CASSLRGRGETQYF; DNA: TGTGCCAGCAGCTTAAGGGGGCGAGGGGAGACCCAGTACTTC
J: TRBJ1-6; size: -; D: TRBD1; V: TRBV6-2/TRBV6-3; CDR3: CASSYSGQGLSPLHF; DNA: TGTGCCAGCAGTTACTCGGGACAGGGTCTTTCACCCCTCCACTTT
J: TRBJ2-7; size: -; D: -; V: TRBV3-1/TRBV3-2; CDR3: CASSLQGGSYEQYF; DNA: TGTGCCAGCAGCCTACAGGGAGGGTCCTACGAGCAGTACTTC
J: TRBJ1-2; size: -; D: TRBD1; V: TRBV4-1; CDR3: CGQGARGYTF; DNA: TGCGGGCAGGGGGCGCGAGGCTACACCTTC
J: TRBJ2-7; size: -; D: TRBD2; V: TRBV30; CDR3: CAWSVPLAGGLEQYF; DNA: TGTGCCTGGAGTGTACCGCTAGCGGGGGGGCTCGAGCAGTACTTC
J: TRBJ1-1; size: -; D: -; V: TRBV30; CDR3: CAWRVENTEAFF; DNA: TGTGCCTGGAGAGTGGAGAACACTGAAGCTTTCTTT
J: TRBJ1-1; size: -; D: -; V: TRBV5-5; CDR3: CASSLEGHTEAFF; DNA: TGTGCCAGCAGCTTGGAGGGACACACTGAAGCTTTCTTT
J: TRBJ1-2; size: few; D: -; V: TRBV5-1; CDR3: CASSLGGGSSPYTF; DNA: TGCGCCAGCAGCTTGGGGGGCGGGAGCAGCCCCTACACCTTC
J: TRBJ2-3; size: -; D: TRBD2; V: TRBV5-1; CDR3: CASAGGDTRTDTQYF; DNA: TGCGCCAGCGCGGGGGGGGACACGCGCACAGATACGCAGTATTTT
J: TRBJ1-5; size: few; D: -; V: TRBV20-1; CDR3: CSASSVGGGRPQHF; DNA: TGCAGTGCTAGTTCGGTGGGCGGGGGTCGGCCCCAGCATTTT
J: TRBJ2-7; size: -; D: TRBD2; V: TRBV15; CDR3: CATSRAVAGGYEQYF; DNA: TGTGCCACCAGCAGAGCAGTAGCGGGAGGTTACGAGCAGTACTTC
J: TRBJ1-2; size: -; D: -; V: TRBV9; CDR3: CASSVDGSNYGYTF; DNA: TGTGCCAGCAGCGTAGACGGATCTAACTATGGCTACACCTTC
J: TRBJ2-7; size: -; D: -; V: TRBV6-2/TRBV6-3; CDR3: CASSSGQLAVYEQYF; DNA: TGTGCCAGCAGCTCCGGACAGTTAGCGGTGTACGAGCAGTACTTC
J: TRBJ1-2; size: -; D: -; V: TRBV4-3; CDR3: CASSLTQGFNYGYTF; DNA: TGCGCCAGCAGCCTAACACAGGGATTTAACTATGGCTACACCTTC
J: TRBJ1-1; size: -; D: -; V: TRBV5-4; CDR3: CASSLGSRQSWNTEAFF; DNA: TGTGCCAGCAGCTTAGGGAGCAGACAATCTTGGAACACTGAAGCTTTCTTT
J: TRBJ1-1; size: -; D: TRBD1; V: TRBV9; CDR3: CASSPRGTGGAEAFF; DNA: TGTGCCAGCAGCCCCCGGGGGACAGGGGGAGCTGAAGCTTTCTTT
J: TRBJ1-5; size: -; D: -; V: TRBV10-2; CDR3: CASSDPGALAGQPQHF; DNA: TGCGCCAGCAGTGACCCAGGGGCCCTAGCTGGCCAGCCCCAGCATTTT
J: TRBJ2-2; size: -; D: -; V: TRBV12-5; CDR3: CASGLSSTTTNTGELFF; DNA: TGTGCTAGTGGTTTATCCTCGACAACAACGAACACCGGGGAGCTGTTTTTT
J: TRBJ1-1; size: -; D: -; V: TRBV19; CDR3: CASRPQGPHTEAFF; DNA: TGTGCCAGTAGGCCACAGGGACCCCACACTGAAGCTTTCTTT
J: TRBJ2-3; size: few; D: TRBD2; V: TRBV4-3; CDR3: CASSQNPSAGASWTQYF; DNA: TGCGCCAGCAGCCAAAATCCTTCAGCGGGAGCGTCTTGGACGCAGTATTTT
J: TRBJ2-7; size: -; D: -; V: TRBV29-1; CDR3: CSARKGGGSYEQYF; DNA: TGCAGCGCCCGAAAGGGGGGAGGCTCCTACGAGCAGTACTTC
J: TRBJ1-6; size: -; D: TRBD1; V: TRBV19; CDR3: CASSAGQGVNNSPLHF; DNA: TGTGCCAGTAGTGCGGGACAGGGGGTTAACAATTCACCCCTCCACTTT